Listed here are 21 T cell receptor beta chains from one sample, sequenced in a study of T cells in women clearing cervical HPV infection (dated by TCRdb to the late 2010s). Receptors were amplified or captured by the immunoSEQ multiplex PCR assay. Not all clones reach the TCRdb copy of this immuneACCESS table, which keeps in-frame sequences only. Checked studies attribute under half of the gap to unresolved V genes and leave the rest unexplained. Per the sample table, the count is 36,000 or so clones. The top ten hold around 3.9% of the sample. Sequences were obtained from blood buffy coat. The receptors derive from a woman aged 18 to 75 with a cervical HPV16 infection that either progressed to CIN3+ or cleared (not recorded which).

With respect to this clone: Read data end 3 residues before the CDR3 end; the end is taken from the germline J gene. J is TRBJ2-5 and V is TRBV7-2; D possibly corresponds to TRBD1 (6 bases). Germline assignment: CDR1 SGHTA and CDR2 FQGNSA. Trimming took off 8 bases at V and 0 bases at J, with 10 bases between the two ends. This CDR3 spans 13 amino acids. The CDR3 bases that were read are TGTGCCAGCGGCCGGGACAACCAAGAGACC. This gives the protein CASGRDNQET. The full CDR3 reads CASGRDNQETQYF.

In regard to this clone: Read data end 3 residues before the CDR3 end; the end is taken from the germline J gene. The chain links TRBV18 to TRBJ2-5; 9 bases are a match to TRBD2. There are 15 residues in the CDR3. From germline, CDR1 is KGHSH and CDR2 LQKENI. Trimming cost V 3 bases and J 0 bases; bases outside gene matches: 2. The CDR3: CASSPSGRYQETQYF. CDR3 DNA (partial): TGTGCCAGCTCACCCAGCGGGAGGTACCAAGAGACC.

This clone counts as medium-sized by frequency. The read gets to within 3 residues of the CDR3 end, and the germline J gene fills in the rest. The gene calls are TRBV10-3 and TRBJ2-3; D may be TRBD2 (6 bases). V lost 0 bases to trimming and J lost 0 bases, with 10 bases between them. From germline, CDR1 is ENHRY and CDR2 SYGVKD. The CDR3 has 16 residues. The CDR3 bases that were read are TGTGCCATCAGTGAGTCGGGAAGCGGGAGCACAGATACG. Translated: CAISESGSGSTDT. The CDR3 in full is CAISESGSGSTDTQYF.

Concerning this clone: The read comes to an end 3 residues before the CDR3 does, leaving the germline J gene to fill in the end. The gene calls are TRBV13 and TRBJ2-4; D gene uncertain. Trimming took 2 bases from V and 4 from J, leaving 9 bases between them. This CDR3 comprises 14 residues. The germline V gene has CDR1 PRHDT and CDR2 FYEKMQ (reference sequence). The CDR3 reads CASSLNIGKNIQYF. Incomplete CDR3 DNA: TGTGCCAGCAGCTTAAATATAGGGAAAAACATT.

The CDR3 DNA, read in part, is TGTGCCAGTAGACCCCGGCTCGGCGGGGGAGAAGAGACC. Protein product: CASRPRLGGGEET. The entire CDR3 reads CASRPRLGGGEETQYF. The chain combines TRBV19 with TRBJ2-5; 7 nucleotides line up with TRBD2. The sequence runs out 3 residues before the end of the CDR3; the remainder is reconstructed from the germline J gene. V gave up 6 bases and J gave up 3 bases; unmatched junction bases: 13. The CDR3 is made up of 16 amino acids. Germline CDR1 LNHDA, CDR2 SQIVND (reference sequence).

Concerning this clone: From the germline J gene comes the end of the CDR3, since the read stops 3 residues before it. The chain combines TRBV7-9 with TRBJ1-2, with D maybe TRBD1 (6 bases). Germline-derived CDR1 and CDR2 are SEHNR and FQNEAQ (reference sequence). V was shortened by 1 base and J by 5 bases, with 14 bases between the two germline ends. The CDR3 length is 15 residues. The CDR3 sequence is CASSLEAGVGYGYTF. The part of the CDR3 DNA that was read is TGTGCCAGCAGCTTAGAGGCAGGGGTCGGGTATGGC.

As to this clone: The sequence runs out 3 residues before the end of the CDR3; the remainder is reconstructed from the germline J gene. The chain recombines TRBV20-1 with TRBJ2-1; 8 nucleotides match TRBD2. CDR3 size: 16 residues. Germline V gene lookup returns CDR1 DFQATT and CDR2 SNEGSKA (reference sequence). V dropped 1 base and J dropped 0; count of bases not matched to a gene: 5. The CDR3 here is CSARVGGASSYNEQFF. The part of the CDR3 DNA that was read is TGCAGTGCTAGAGTCGGGGGGGCGAGCTCCTACAATGAG.

Concerning this clone itself: The read ends 3 residues before the CDR3 terminus; that terminus is restored from the germline J gene. The chain recombines TRBV10-3 with TRBJ2-1; D possibly corresponds to TRBD2 (5 bases). The CDR3 spans 11 residues. The germline V gene encodes CDR1 ENHRY and CDR2 SYGVKD. V was trimmed by 8 bases and J by 6 bases, leaving 8 bases between them. The CDR3: CAIRRVNEQFF. CDR3 bases read: TGTGCCATCCGGCGGGTCAATGAG.

Regarding this clone: The missing CDR3 end, 3 residues past where the read stops, is filled in from the germline J gene. V usage is TRBV4-1 and J usage is TRBJ1-4; 9 positions agree with TRBD1. The CDR3 loop spans 16 amino acids. V gave up 4 bases and J gave up 6 bases; unmatched junction bases: 9. The V gene's germline CDR1 is MGHRA and CDR2 YSYEKL. The CDR3 protein is CASSPGSGTGHEKLFF. The part of the CDR3 DNA that was read is TGCGCCAGCAGCCCGGGTTCCGGGACAGGGCATGAAAAA.

Points on this clone: One end of the junction is discordant with germline, which a read error may explain. With the read ending 3 residues before the CDR3 end, the germline J gene is used to fill in that end. The chain has TRBV4-2 and TRBJ1-4; 7 nucleotides align to TRBD1. The CDR3 consists of 16 residues. Germline CDR1 and CDR2: LGHNA and YNFKEQ. CDR3 in amino acids: CASSQGGGGGYEKLFF. Incomplete CDR3 DNA: TGCGCCAGCAGCCAAGGTGGTGGAGGGGGCTATGAAAAA.

Concerning this clone: The read finishes 3 residues shy of the CDR3 end, and the germline J gene is used to complete it. This chain uses TRBV19 with TRBJ2-7; D is ambiguous. From germline, CDR1 is LNHDA and CDR2 SQIVND (reference sequence). The CDR3 loop spans 16 amino acids. Deletions cut 1 base from V and 0 bases from J, with 13 bases between. The sequenced CDR3 bases are TGTGCCAGTAGTATAGCCGCGGATCCACTCTCCTACGAG. Translating it yields CASSIAADPLSYE. The whole CDR3 region reads CASSIAADPLSYEQYF.

As for this clone: The read ends 3 residues early relative to the CDR3; the germline J gene fills the gap. V usage is TRBV19 and J usage is TRBJ2-1; 7 bases match TRBD1. This CDR3 has 16 residues. Germline lookup yields CDR1 LNHDA and CDR2 SQIVND (reference sequence). V gave up 7 bases and J gave up 6 bases; unmatched junction bases: 15. The part of the CDR3 DNA that was read is TGTGCCAGTATCAATACAGGGGCTGCAACAACCAATGAG. Its translation: CASINTGAATTNE. The CDR3 in its entirety is CASINTGAATTNEQFF.

Remarks on this clone: The missing CDR3 end, 3 residues past where the read stops, is filled in from the germline J gene. The genes are TRBV5-1 and TRBJ1-1; the D gene is possibly TRBD1 (5 bases). This CDR3 is 16 amino acids long. The V and J ends lost 5 bases and 2 bases respectively, with 19 bases between them. CDR1 is SGHRS, CDR2 YFSETQ, per germline. CDR3 residues: CASRGQGRRNNTEAFF. Partial CDR3 DNA: TGCGCCAGCAGAGGTCAGGGTAGGAGGAATAACACTGAA.

In the case of this clone: The missing CDR3 end, 3 residues past where the read stops, is filled in from the germline J gene. The J gene is TRBJ2-3, the V gene TRBV18; D is undetermined. The CDR3 length is 12 residues. Per germline, CDR1 KGHSH and CDR2 LQKENI. Trimming pared 3 bases from V and 6 bases from J, leaving 7 bases between. The CDR3 bases that were read are TGTGCCAGCTCACCGCGCCGGGATACG. Translating gives CASSPRRDT. The CDR3 in full is CASSPRRDTQYF.

The CDR3 DNA, read in part, is TGCAGTGCTAGAGGACAGGATCGCTTGCCC. Translating gives CSARGQDRLP. The whole CDR3 protein reads CSARGQDRLPQHF. V usage is TRBV20-1 and J usage is TRBJ1-5; tentative D call: TRBD1 (6 bases). The CDR3 end falls 3 residues outside the read, so it is completed with the germline J gene. The ends were cut back, 1 base at V and 9 bases at J, with 13 bases in the middle. The CDR3 contains 13 residues. The V gene's germline CDR1 is DFQATT and CDR2 SNEGSKA (reference sequence).

Note on this clone: Sequencing ends 3 residues short of the CDR3 end; the germline J gene provides the rest. The chain joins TRBV18 to TRBJ2-3; 9 nucleotides align to TRBD1. The CDR3 loop spans 15 amino acids. Germline V gene data show CDR1 as KGHSH and CDR2 as LQKENI. V was clipped by 3 bases and J by 6 bases; unmatched bases: 7. The CDR3 spells CASSPAGQGTDTQYF. The CDR3 bases that were read are TGTGCCAGCTCACCGGCGGGACAGGGAACGGATACG.

On this clone: The read comes to an end 3 residues before the CDR3 does, leaving the germline J gene to fill in the end. The V and J genes are TRBV6-2 or TRBV6-3 and TRBJ1-2, with a tentative D call TRBD1 (6 bases). The CDR3 consists of 13 residues. CDR1 is MNHEY and CDR2 is SVGEGT in the germline V gene. V lost 4 bases, J lost 5 bases, and 11 bases lay in between. Here the CDR3 reads CASSFQGKYGYTF. CDR3 DNA (partial): TGTGCCAGCAGTTTTCAGGGGAAGTATGGC.

To note about this clone: Read sequence stops 3 residues before the CDR3 end, and the germline J gene provides the missing end. The V gene is TRBV20-1, the J gene TRBJ2-5, with D possibly being TRBD1 (6 bases). The CDR3 contains 12 residues. From germline, CDR1 is DFQATT and CDR2 SNEGSKA (reference sequence). V was trimmed by 4 bases and J by 3 bases, leaving 9 bases between them. The CDR3: CSATRGKETQYF. CDR3 DNA, as far as it was read: TGCAGTGCTACTAGGGGGAAAGAGACC.

About this clone: The read ends 3 residues shy of where the CDR3 ends; the end is completed using the germline J gene. This chain connects TRBV7-9 to TRBJ2-7, with 7 positions matching TRBD1. CDR3 length: 15 residues. The V gene's germline CDR1 is SEHNR and CDR2 FQNEAQ (reference sequence). V was pared by 1 base and J by 1 base, with 4 bases of the junction left unmatched. CDR3 in amino acids: CASSLEGQASYEQYF. Incomplete CDR3 DNA: TGTGCCAGCAGCTTAGAAGGACAGGCATCCTACGAG. Full variable domain (rest looked up from reference TRBV7-9 and TRBJ2-7): DTGVSQNPRHKITKRGQNVTFRCDPISEHNRLYWYRQTLGQGPEFLTYFQNEAQLEKSRLLSDRFSAERPKGSFSTLEIQRTEQGDSAMYLCASSLEGQASYEQYFGPGTRLTVT.

As regards this clone: Read coverage stops 3 residues before the CDR3 terminus; the germline J gene supplies the remainder. The chain uses TRBV7-3 and TRBJ2-3, with 13 bases fitting TRBD2. The CDR3 length is 18 residues. With 3 bases clipped from V and 2 bases from J, the junction kept 8 bases outside the gene matches. CDR1 and CDR2 from the germline V gene are SGHTA and FQGTGA. The covered CDR3 bases are TGTGCCAGCAGCTTGGGGGGACTAGCGGGAACCTACACAGATACG. This translates into CASSLGGLAGTYTDT. The CDR3 as a whole reads CASSLGGLAGTYTDTQYF.

About this clone itself: From the germline J gene comes the end of the CDR3, since the read stops 3 residues before it. This chain uses TRBV19 with TRBJ2-1, with no clear D. Trimming shortened V by 5 bases and J by 6 bases, and 11 bases separated the two germline ends. Germline CDR1 is LNHDA and CDR2 is SQIVND (reference sequence). The CDR3 totals 13 residues. CDR3 residues: CASSLLSLNEQFF. The sequenced part of the CDR3 DNA is TGTGCCAGTAGTCTGTTGTCTCTCAATGAG.